This TCR beta chain is from a study of T cell clusters in autoimmune cytopenias. Study overall: A median of approximately 47,000 TRB reads per sample yielded a median about 2,500 distinct clonotypes.

This clonotype is labeled medium-sized based on frequency. Its antigen is still unknown. The study, taken as a whole, reports: No experiment has yet validated the function of the T cell clusters defined in silico. Physiological T cell clusters of healthy donors were apparently absent in primary autoimmune cytopenia patients.

Multiplex touch-down PCR amplified TRB using TRB-A and TRB-B pools in one tube. TCRdb re-called the multiplex PCR reads and gives one entry per CDR3 protein, without DNA. This specimen shows thousands of distinct CDR3 sequences; the ten leading clones hold 28%. CDR3 length: 11 residues. The germline V gene has CDR1 MNHEY and CDR2 SVGAGI. TRB was amplified from approximately 230 ng of peripheral blood genomic DNA per sample. V is TRBV6-5 and J is TRBJ2-7. The specimen was peripheral blood. The receptor was derived from a human donor with an autoimmune cytopenia or autoimmune hepatitis (not recorded which). The CDR3: CASSYFAEQYF.